This T cell receptor (beta chain) was recovered during a study of T and B cells in COVID-19 patients. Study context: COVID-19 patients gave peripheral blood either during active infection or after recovery. Of 20 active-infection patients, 12 were critically ill with mechanical ventilation or extracorporeal membrane oxygenation.

From blood, about 240-550 ng of genomic DNA served as TRB template. This CDR3 spans 16 amino acids. Unmatched junction bases numbered 9, after V lost 3 bases and J lost 5 bases. Germline V gene sequence: CDR1 LNHDA, CDR2 SQIVND (reference sequence). TRB rearrangements were amplified by multiplex PCR with BIOMED2 TRB-A/B primers. Each CDR3 protein is one row after TCRdb ran MiXCR on the multiplex PCR reads. Among about 5,400 distinct CDR3 sequences, 25% to 30% were seen once, and the ten largest hold approximately 13%. This clonotype was seen just once. The receptor was derived from a human donor with active COVID-19. The gene calls are TRBV19 and TRBJ2-7, with 11 bases matching TRBD2. The specimen was blood. This chain's CDR3 is CASSMMGTSGRHEQYF. The DNA of the CDR3 is TGTGCCAGTAGTATGATGGGAACTAGCGGGAGACACGAGCAGTACTTC.